This T cell receptor (beta chain) was sequenced for a study of cytomegalovirus exposure and HLA in healthy donors. The study's findings and limits: In an earlier analysis, most TCR beta V segments were productive about 87% or about 30% of the time. Indistinguishable V segments such as TRBV6-2 and TRBV6-3 were excluded. It has been reported that TCR beta sequences accurately predicted the HLA-A and HLA-B alleles of most subjects. According to a later analysis, donors in an Asian-associated ancestry cluster reportedly had fewer N-insertions than the roughly 640-donor mean.

PCR amplification relied on 60 Vbeta primers (plus 13 Jbeta primers). Data came from immunoSEQ multiplex PCR; TCRdb stores just in-frame clones and leaves some out. This table has over 95,000 clones, 60% to 80% appearing once. Germline values: CDR1 MNHEY, CDR2 SMNVEV (reference sequence). Trimming removed 4 bases from V and 9 bases from J, with 10 bases in between. The CDR3 spans 12 residues. On this clone: Its antigen is still unknown.

Sample: PBMCs. This receptor was identified in a human donor in good health. V gene TRBV27 combines with J gene TRBJ2-1, with a tentative D call TRBD2 (5 bases). CDR3 nucleotides: TGTGCCAGCAGTTCCTTAGGGAGTGAGCAGTTCTTC. Protein product: CASSSLGSEQFF.